The 18 T cell receptor beta chains presented below share a single source sample, sequenced in a study of patients and donors after allogeneic stem cell transplantation. One entry per CDR3 protein, called by TCRdb with MiXCR from the RT-PCR reads. The sample lists hundreds of thousands of distinct CDR3 sequences; more than 15% were seen once. The sequenced sample was blood, either unsorted or a sorted T cell fraction (not recorded which). Receptor source: a human donor who was either an allogeneic HSCT recipient or a stem cell or donor lymphocyte infusion donor (not recorded which). It is not recorded whose cells these are; they may come from a transplant donor.

The chain links TRBV5-1 to TRBJ1-1; TRBD1 might be the D (6 bases). Germline CDR1 reads SGHRS; CDR2 reads YFSETQ. CDR3 size: 14 residues. The V gene lost 2 bases and the J gene lost 4 bases, with 12 bases spanning the gap. Here the CDR3 DNA reads TGCGCCAGCAGCTTTCCACAGGGCGGCACTGAAGCTTTCTTT. Residues: CASSFPQGGTEAFF.

In this sample, this clonotype turned up a few times. V is TRBV20-1 and J is TRBJ1-5, with D perhaps matching TRBD1 (5 bases). The CDR3 covers 15 residues. Deletions cut 0 bases from V and 5 bases from J, with 14 bases between. Germline V gene lookup returns CDR1 DFQATT and CDR2 SNEGSKA (reference sequence). The CDR3 protein is CSARDPQGRDQPQHF. CDR3 coding DNA: TGCAGTGCTAGAGATCCCCAGGGAAGGGATCAGCCCCAGCATTTT.

This clonotype was counted only a few times. The chain links TRBV7-9 to TRBJ2-7; 9 bases fit TRBD2. After removal of 0 bases from V and 5 bases from J, the junction contained 8 bases not matched to a gene. CDR1 SEHNR and CDR2 FQNEAQ come from the germline V gene (reference sequence). This CDR3 is built from 16 residues. CDR3 sequence: CASSLAAGGARHEQYF. As DNA, the CDR3 is TGTGCCAGCAGCTTAGCGGCGGGGGGGGCTAGACACGAGCAGTACTTC.

This clonotype was observed a few times. The V call is TRBV11-1, the J call TRBJ2-5, with a tentative D call TRBD2 (5 bases). Per germline, CDR1 SGHAT and CDR2 FQDESV (reference sequence). The CDR3 has 17 amino acids. V lost 0 bases, J lost 4 bases, and 18 bases lay in between. CDR3 loop: CASSLASSWSGPETQYF. CDR3 nucleotides: TGTGCCAGCAGCTTAGCGTCGTCCTGGAGCGGACCAGAGACCCAGTACTTC.

Only a few counts were recorded for this clonotype. V usage is TRBV6-1 and J usage is TRBJ2-7; unclear D gene. V lost 7 bases and J 5 bases, leaving 15 bases between the germline ends. CDR3 length: 13 residues. Germline V gene lookup returns CDR1 MNHNS and CDR2 SASEGT. In nucleotides, the CDR3 is TGTGCCAGCACCCGGACCCCGAACCACGAGCAGTACTTC. This encodes CASTRTPNHEQYF.

The chain joins TRBV30 to TRBJ2-5, with D unresolved. There are 10 residues in the CDR3. V lost 3 bases to trimming and J lost 1 base, with 0 bases between them. Germline loops: CDR1 GTSNPN, CDR2 SVGIG (reference sequence). The CDR3 coding sequence is TGTGCCTGGAGCCAAGAGACCCAGTACTTC. Residues: CAWSQETQYF. Full variable domain (outside the CDR3, taken from reference TRBV30 and TRBJ2-5): SQTIHQWPATLVQPVGSPLSLECTVEGTSNPNLYWYRQAAGRGLQLLFYSVGIGQISSEVPQNLSASRPQDRQFILSSKKLLLSDSGFYLCAWSQETQYFGPGTRLLVL.

DNA of the CDR3: TGTGCCAGCAGCTCATGGACTAGCGGGAGCTCCTACAATGAGCAGTTCTTC. It codes for CASSSWTSGSSYNEQFF. This sequence joins TRBV11-3 and TRBJ2-1; the match to TRBD2 covers 13 bases. Trimming removed 4 bases from V and 0 bases from J; junction bases left unmatched: 3. This CDR3 is 17 amino acids long. Germline assignment: CDR1 SGHNT and CDR2 YENEEA.

This clonotype was counted only a few times. J is TRBJ1-6 and V is TRBV6-5, with 7 bases matching TRBD1. The CDR3 is 14 residues long. The germline gives CDR1 MNHEY, CDR2 SVGAGI. With 2 bases clipped from V and 6 bases from J, the junction kept 1 base outside the gene matches. The CDR3 reads CASSYRGPNSPLHF. The CDR3 DNA sequence: TGTGCCAGCAGTTACAGGGGGCCTAATTCACCCCTCCACTTT.

In this sample, this clonotype turned up a few times. This chain links TRBV7-2 with TRBJ2-3; no clear D gene. Trimming shortened V by 1 base and J by 10 bases, and 15 bases separated the two germline ends. This CDR3 is 14 amino acids long. Looked up from germline, CDR1 is SGHTA and CDR2 is FQGNSA. This CDR3 reads CASSLDRRRMSQYF. The CDR3, as DNA: TGTGCCAGCAGCTTAGATAGGCGGCGGATGTCGCAGTATTTT.

In this sample, this clonotype turned up a few times. The chain combines TRBV7-2 with TRBJ1-3; 8 bases are a match to TRBD1. The CDR3 is made up of 15 amino acids. With V trimmed by 5 bases and J by 1 base, 4 bases remained unmatched. Germline V gene lookup returns CDR1 SGHTA and CDR2 FQGNSA. CDR3 protein: CASSRRQGSGNTIYF. CDR3 nucleotides: TGTGCCAGCAGCCGACGACAGGGGTCTGGAAACACCATATATTTT.

In this sample, this clonotype turned up a few times. This chain links TRBV12-3 or TRBV12-4 with TRBJ1-2; D unclear. The CDR3 runs to 16 residues. The V end lost 0 bases, the J end lost 1 base, and 12 bases lay between the germline ends. The CDR3 loop is CASSLAYRTVNYGYTF. In DNA, the CDR3 is TGTGCCAGCAGTTTAGCGTATAGGACGGTTAACTATGGCTACACCTTC.

This clonotype was seen a few times. This chain links TRBV5-1 with TRBJ2-5, with 10 positions matching TRBD2. CDR1 is SGHRS, CDR2 YFSETQ, per germline. This CDR3 has 17 residues. J was trimmed by 1 base and V by 4 bases; bases with no gene match: 10. CDR3 bases: TGCGCCAGCAGCGGGGGGGCTCCTAGCGGGAGCCAAGAGACCCAGTACTTC. Protein: CASSGGAPSGSQETQYF.

This clonotype appeared a few times. This chain joins TRBV7-9 and TRBJ2-3, with D hard to call. Per germline, CDR1 SEHNR and CDR2 FQNEAQ (reference sequence). Trimming cost V 2 bases and J 4 bases, with 13 bases left between them. CDR3 size: 15 residues. This CDR3 is CASSLNALLPDTQYF. In nucleotides, the CDR3 is TGTGCCAGCAGCTTAAATGCCCTTCTCCCAGATACGCAGTATTTT.

The chain is built from TRBV20-1 and TRBJ2-1; TRBD2 aligns across 13 bases. V lost 0 bases, J lost 4 bases, and 9 bases stayed unmatched. Per the germline V gene, CDR1 is DFQATT and CDR2 is SNEGSKA (reference sequence). CDR3 length: 18 residues. The CDR3 region is CSARDWAGTSGVYNEQFF. In DNA, the CDR3 is TGCAGTGCTAGAGATTGGGCGGGGACTAGCGGGGTATACAATGAGCAGTTCTTC.

The chain recombines TRBV12-5 with TRBJ1-2, with TRBD1 identical over 7 bases. This CDR3 has 15 amino acids. V dropped 5 bases and J dropped 4; count of bases not matched to a gene: 10. The germline CDR1 and CDR2 sequences are LGHNT and FRNRAP. Written as DNA, the CDR3 is TGTGCTAGTGGTCCGGGAGGGACAGACACCTATGGCTACACCTTC. Translated, it gives CASGPGGTDTYGYTF.

The chain uses TRBV15 and TRBJ1-2; 8 positions match TRBD1. Germline V gene sequence: CDR1 LNHNV, CDR2 YYDKDF (reference sequence). The junction had 7 bases not matched to a gene; V was cut back by 5 bases and J by 8 bases. The CDR3 consists of 13 residues. This CDR3 reads CATSDRDRGGYTF. The DNA for the CDR3 is TGTGCCACCAGCGACCGAGACAGGGGCGGCTACACCTTC. The whole variable domain, remainder taken from reference TRBV15 and TRBJ1-2, is DAMVIQNPRYQVTQFGKPVTLSCSQTLNHNVMYWYQQKSSQAPKLLFHYYDKDFNNEADTPDNFQSRRPNTSFCFLDIRSPGLGDTAMYLCATSDRDRGGYTFGSGTRLTVV.

The V call is TRBV12-3 or TRBV12-4, the J call TRBJ1-5; no clear D gene. The CDR3 covers 15 residues. The V end was cut by 4 bases, the J end by 8 bases, with 18 bases between. The CDR3 reads CASSSGSIGFEPQHF. The CDR3 bases are TGTGCCAGCAGTTCAGGATCAATAGGCTTCGAGCCCCAGCATTTT.

This chain uses TRBV19 with TRBJ1-1; D is unresolved. With 2 bases removed from V and 7 bases from J, the gap between germline ends came to 11 bases. From germline, CDR1 is LNHDA and CDR2 SQIVND (reference sequence). The CDR3 totals 13 residues. The CDR3 here is CASSIIPGGEAFF. CDR3 coding DNA: TGTGCCAGTAGTATAATCCCGGGAGGTGAAGCTTTCTTT.